The 32 T cell receptor beta chains listed next were all sequenced from one sample in a study of T cell responses to AZD1222 COVID-19 vaccine. Profiling relied on immunoSEQ multiplex PCR, and the TCRdb table lists in-frame clones only, not all of them. This sample has under 100,000 clones, with approximately 83% found just once. Here the sequenced sample was peripheral blood, taken 28 days after the second AZD1222 dose. Source of these receptors: an adult who received the AZD1222 COVID-19 vaccine.

This chain uses TRBV5-5 with TRBJ2-1, with D perhaps matching TRBD1 (5 bases). In germline, CDR1 is SGHKS, CDR2 YYEKEE (reference sequence). Trimming removed 0 bases from V and 8 bases from J, with 18 bases in between. This CDR3 is 16 amino acids long. This chain's CDR3 is CASSLDRAPGLDEQFF. The CDR3 nucleotides are TGTGCCAGCAGCTTGGATCGGGCCCCAGGGCTGGATGAGCAGTTCTTC.

In this sample, this clone turned up once. This chain connects TRBV7-8 to TRBJ1-2; D ambiguous. Germline V gene data show CDR1 as SGHVS and CDR2 as FQNEAQ. With 0 bases removed from V and 4 bases from J, the gap between germline ends came to 9 bases. The CDR3 is 14 residues long. CDR3 nucleotide sequence: TGTGCCAGCAGCTTAGCAGGTGGGCCCTATGGCTACACCTTC. It is translated as CASSLAGGPYGYTF.

V usage is TRBV15 and J usage is TRBJ2-1; 9 nucleotides line up with TRBD2. Germline V gene data show CDR1 as LNHNV and CDR2 as YYDKDF (reference sequence). The V segment lost 0 bases and the J segment 6 bases; nucleotides outside the gene matches: 6. This CDR3 has 16 amino acids. The CDR3 sequence is CATSRDGGGASNEQFF. The CDR3 nucleotides read TGTGCCACCAGCAGAGATGGCGGGGGGGCCTCCAATGAGCAGTTCTTC.

CDR3 region: CSVWDLLSAQSSYNEQFF. CDR3 nucleotides: TGCAGCGTGTGGGATTTGTTGAGCGCACAGAGCTCCTACAATGAGCAGTTCTTC. The chain joins TRBV29-1 to TRBJ2-1; no definite D call. The CDR3 runs 18 residues. Trimming took off 6 bases at V and 0 bases at J, with 24 bases between the two ends. The germline gives CDR1 SQVTM, CDR2 ANQGSEA.

This chain uses TRBV6-2 or TRBV6-3 with TRBJ1-2; D not resolved. Germline CDR1 is MNHEY and CDR2 is SVGEGT. The length of the CDR3 is 13 residues. V was shortened by 5 bases and J by 4 bases, with 11 bases between the two germline ends. The CDR3 reads CASSTGRSYGYTF. For the CDR3, the DNA is TGTGCCAGCAGTACGGGGAGGAGCTATGGCTACACCTTC.

This sequence joins TRBV11-2 and TRBJ2-1; D call uncertain. This CDR3 is built from 18 residues. Trimming left V 5 bases short and J 6 bases short, with 26 bases between. Germline CDR1 is SGHAT and CDR2 is FQNNGV. The CDR3 loop reads CASSTLTLGLRPTNEQFF. The CDR3 DNA follows: TGTGCCAGCAGCACACTTACCTTAGGGCTACGGCCCACCAATGAGCAGTTCTTC.

Details on this clone: Other nucleotide sequences from this sample produce the same CDR3. V usage is TRBV5-1 and J usage is TRBJ1-2, with D perhaps matching TRBD1 (5 bases). V lost 5 bases and J lost 3, with 11 bases in between. CDR1 is SGHRS and CDR2 is YFSETQ in the germline V gene. The CDR3 spans 13 residues. CDR3 region: CASRPGTYYGYTF. The CDR3 DNA follows: TGCGCCAGCAGGCCGGGGACTTACTATGGCTACACCTTC.

This clone was detected once. The chain uses TRBV24-1 and TRBJ2-5; 13 bases line up with TRBD2. J lost 4 bases, V lost 3 bases, and 13 bases had no gene match. Germline V gives CDR1 KGHDR, CDR2 SFDVKD. The CDR3 has 19 residues. CDR3 coding DNA: TGTGCCACCAGTGATCCCGGGACTAGCGGGGCGGACCCCCCAGAGACCCAGTACTTC. It encodes CATSDPGTSGADPPETQYF.

The CDR3: CASSQEGRGVNEKLFF. The CDR3 bases are TGCGCCAGCAGCCAAGAGGGACGGGGGGTCAATGAAAAACTGTTTTTT. The V and J genes are TRBV4-3 and TRBJ1-4, with a weak D call TRBD1 (5 bases). Germline V lookup: CDR1 LGHNA, CDR2 YSLEER. V lost 0 bases and J 5 bases, leaving 13 bases between the germline ends. The CDR3 is 16 residues long.

The chain has TRBV2 and TRBJ2-6; D unclear. Per germline, CDR1 SNHLY and CDR2 FYNNEI. V dropped 7 bases and J dropped 0 bases, with 25 bases sitting between them. This CDR3 comprises 20 residues. The chain's CDR3 is CASTVNRFPIISSGANVLTF. CDR3 DNA: TGTGCCAGCACGGTAAACAGATTCCCCATAATTAGCTCTGGGGCCAACGTCCTGACTTTC.

The chain is built from TRBV11-3 and TRBJ2-6; 8 nucleotides match TRBD2. The CDR3 covers 15 residues. Trimming took 7 bases from V and 0 from J; bases not matched to a gene: 2. Germline CDR1 reads SGHNT; CDR2 reads YENEEA. CDR3 DNA: TGTGCCAGCAAACGGGGGGGCTCTGGGGCCAACGTCCTGACTTTC. Its translation is CASKRGGSGANVLTF.

The rearrangement joins TRBV7-2 to TRBJ1-6; TRBD1 might be the D (6 bases). CDR1 SGHTA and CDR2 FQGNSA come from the germline V gene. This CDR3 is 15 amino acids long. Trimming stripped 5 bases from V and 8 bases from J, with 16 bases between. The CDR3 loop is CASSKRTGMHSPLHF. The CDR3, as DNA: TGTGCCAGCAGCAAGAGAACAGGGATGCATTCACCCCTCCACTTT.

The chain is built from TRBV19 and TRBJ1-3; TRBD1 matches 8 bases. Germline lookup yields CDR1 LNHDA and CDR2 SQIVND (reference sequence). V was pared by 5 bases and J by 1 base, with 1 base of the junction left unmatched. This CDR3 has 14 amino acids. CDR3 protein: CASSGQGSGNTIYF. CDR3 coding DNA: TGTGCCAGTAGTGGACAGGGTTCTGGAAACACCATATATTTT.

The chain employs TRBV3-1 (or the pseudogene TRBV3-2) and TRBJ1-5; no clear D gene. This CDR3 is built from 13 residues. Germline assignment: CDR1 LGHDT and CDR2 YNNKEL (reference sequence). V was cut by 1 base and J by 6 bases, with 7 bases left in between. CDR3 in amino acids: CASSQGGSQPQHF. The CDR3 DNA follows: TGTGCCAGCAGCCAAGGCGGGAGTCAGCCCCAGCATTTT.

This clone appeared a single time. The chain employs TRBV12-3 or TRBV12-4 and TRBJ1-2; D possibly corresponds to TRBD1 (6 bases). This CDR3 contains 13 residues. Between the trimmed V and J ends, which lost 1 base and 5 bases, there was a span of 8 bases. CDR3 region: CASSLGQVYGYTF. The CDR3 DNA sequence: TGTGCCAGCAGTTTAGGACAGGTTTATGGCTACACCTTC.

V gene TRBV5-8 combines with J gene TRBJ1-4, with D uncertain. Trimming took off 3 bases at V and 15 bases at J, with 12 bases between the two ends. Germline-derived CDR1 and CDR2 are SGHTS and YDEGEE. The CDR3 is 11 residues long. CDR3 in amino acids: CASSSGLTVFF. The CDR3 DNA reads as TGTGCCAGCAGCTCTGGGCTCACAGTGTTTTTT.

The chain recombines TRBV7-9 with TRBJ2-5; D unclear. CDR1 is SEHNR and CDR2 is FQNEAQ in the germline V gene (reference sequence). Trimming removed 0 bases from V and 1 base from J, with 9 bases in between. The CDR3 loop spans 15 amino acids. DNA of the CDR3: TGTGCCAGCAGCTTAGCGGCCGTTTTCCAAGAGACCCAGTACTTC. Its protein product is CASSLAAVFQETQYF.

The CDR3 sequence: CASRGVGKTDTQYF. CDR3 sequence (DNA): TGTGCCAGCAGGGGGGTAGGGAAAACAGATACGCAGTATTTT. The chain carries TRBV28 and TRBJ2-3; D might be TRBD1 or TRBD2, each matching 5 bases. CDR1 and CDR2 (germline): MDHEN, SYDVKM. CDR3 size: 14 residues. With 6 bases removed from V and 3 bases from J, the gap between germline ends came to 13 bases.

The chain links TRBV3-1 (or the pseudogene TRBV3-2) to TRBJ2-2; unclear D gene. The CDR3 is made up of 13 amino acids. Trimming removed 3 bases at V and 8 bases at J, with 10 bases between. The germline gives CDR1 LGHDT, CDR2 YNNKEL (reference sequence). The CDR3 sequence is CASSQIDSGELFF. The DNA of the CDR3 is TGTGCCAGCAGCCAGATCGATTCTGGGGAGCTGTTTTTT.

This sequence joins TRBV11-3 and TRBJ1-1; maybe TRBD1 (6 bases). Germline CDR1 and CDR2: SGHNT and YENEEA. The CDR3 is made up of 14 amino acids. V was pared by 7 bases and J by 2 bases, with 14 bases between. DNA of the CDR3: TGTGCCAGCAAGGCCATGACAGGAAACACTGAAGCTTTCTTT. This gives the protein CASKAMTGNTEAFF.

This clone has a single count. The genes are TRBV24-1 and TRBJ2-3; the match to TRBD2 covers 10 bases. Germline assignment: CDR1 KGHDR and CDR2 SFDVKD. CDR3 length: 16 residues. J lost 2 bases, V lost 6 bases, and 7 bases had no gene match. The CDR3 nucleotides are TGTGCCACCAGTAGCGCTAGCGGGAGAACCACAGATACGCAGTATTTT. As protein: CATSSASGRTTDTQYF.

The chain joins TRBV6-2 or TRBV6-3 to TRBJ1-3; tentative D call: TRBD1 (5 bases). V lost 4 bases, J lost 0 bases, and 10 bases lay in between. This CDR3 has 15 residues. The germline CDR1 and CDR2 sequences are MNHEY and SVGEGT. Here the CDR3 reads CASSLTASSGNTIYF. The CDR3 DNA reads as TGTGCCAGCAGTTTGACAGCAAGCTCTGGAAACACCATATATTTT.

The chain is built from TRBV7-9 and TRBJ1-2, with 10 nucleotides matching TRBD1. Germline assignment: CDR1 SEHNR and CDR2 FQNEAQ (reference sequence). After removal of 5 bases from V and 5 bases from J, the junction contained 5 bases not matched to a gene. This CDR3 contains 14 residues. The CDR3: CASSDRQGAYGYTF. For the CDR3, the DNA is TGTGCCAGCAGCGACAGACAGGGGGCGTATGGCTACACCTTC.

This rearrangement joins TRBV6-5 to TRBJ1-2; D perhaps matches TRBD1 (5 bases). Germline assignment: CDR1 MNHEY and CDR2 SVGAGI. V lost 3 bases and J 4 bases, leaving 12 bases between the germline ends. This CDR3 region has 14 residues. CDR3 protein: CASSYMGLGYGYTF. The CDR3 nucleotides are TGTGCCAGCAGTTATATGGGGCTTGGCTATGGCTACACCTTC.

The chain uses TRBV4-2 and TRBJ2-1; D is undetermined. Germline CDR1 LGHNA, CDR2 YNFKEQ. This CDR3 spans 14 amino acids. Between the trimmed V and J ends, which lost 0 bases and 9 bases, there was a span of 12 bases. In nucleotides, the CDR3 is TGTGCCAGCAGCCAAGATAAGTCGATGGGTGAGCAGTTCTTC. Protein product: CASSQDKSMGEQFF.

The chain recombines TRBV18 with TRBJ1-6; D is undetermined. This CDR3 comprises 13 residues. Deletions cut 2 bases from V and 5 bases from J, with 4 bases between. Germline-derived CDR1 and CDR2 are KGHSH and LQKENI. In DNA form, the CDR3 reads TGTGCCAGCTCACCAGGGAATAATTCACCCCTCCACTTT. This codes for CASSPGNNSPLHF.

This chain connects TRBV3-1 (or the pseudogene TRBV3-2) to TRBJ2-5; TRBD1 matches 9 bases. After removal of 4 bases from V and 4 bases from J, the junction contained 13 bases not matched to a gene. Germline V lookup: CDR1 LGHDT, CDR2 YNNKEL (reference sequence). The CDR3 is 17 residues long. CDR3 amino acids: CASSLPGQGVGPETQYF. CDR3 sequence (DNA): TGTGCCAGCAGCCTCCCGGGACAGGGTGTGGGGCCAGAGACCCAGTACTTC.

The gene calls are TRBV27 and TRBJ1-2; no reliable D call. The CDR3 runs to 14 residues. Trimming cost V 2 bases and J 4 bases, with 11 bases left between them. The germline V gene has CDR1 MNHEY and CDR2 SMNVEV (reference sequence). This CDR3 reads CASSLRGSTYGYTF. The CDR3 nucleotides are TGTGCCAGCAGTTTACGGGGTTCTACCTATGGCTACACCTTC.

The rearrangement joins TRBV5-5 to TRBJ1-5, with a possible D match to TRBD1 (6 bases). V was trimmed by 4 bases and J by 6 bases, leaving 11 bases between them. This CDR3 spans 13 amino acids. The germline V gene encodes CDR1 SGHKS and CDR2 YYEKEE (reference sequence). Here the CDR3 reads CASSPRGVQPQHF. The CDR3, as DNA: TGTGCCAGCAGCCCAAGGGGGGTTCAGCCCCAGCATTTT.

The V gene is TRBV2, the J gene TRBJ1-5; D call uncertain. Trimming took 7 bases from V and 0 from J, leaving 10 bases between them. In germline, CDR1 is SNHLY, CDR2 FYNNEI. The CDR3 runs 14 residues. The CDR3 spells CASNGLGSNQPQHF. For the CDR3, the DNA is TGTGCCAGCAATGGGCTAGGTAGCAATCAGCCCCAGCATTTT.

This clone was seen a few times. The chain couples TRBV10-3 to TRBJ1-1; D is unresolved. The CDR3 runs 13 residues. CDR1 and CDR2 (germline): ENHRY, SYGVKD. V was clipped by 7 bases and J by 1 base, with 10 bases between them. Here the CDR3 reads CAIMRTQNTEAFF. The CDR3 DNA reads TGTGCCATCATGCGAACACAGAACACTGAAGCTTTCTTT.

The genes are TRBV5-4 and TRBJ1-2; the D gene is possibly TRBD1 (5 bases). Germline lookup yields CDR1 SGHNT and CDR2 YYREEE (reference sequence). V lost 0 bases and J 6 bases, leaving 15 bases between the germline ends. This CDR3 has 15 amino acids. For the CDR3, the DNA is TGTGCCAGCAGCTTGGTATCCAGGGTTGATAATGGCTACACCTTC. Its translation: CASSLVSRVDNGYTF. Complete variable domain (other parts from reference TRBV5-4 and TRBJ1-2): ETGVTQSPTHLIKTRGQQVTLRCSSQSGHNTVSWYQQALGQGPQFIFQYYREEENGRGNFPPRFSGLQFPNYSSELNVNALELDDSALYLCASSLVSRVDNGYTFGSGTRLTVV.